The 10 T cell receptor beta chains in this list originate from one sample, sequenced in a study of blood T cell repertoires in COVID-19. Assay: immunoSEQ multiplex PCR; the TCRdb copy retains only in-frame clones and omits some. The sample includes under 75,000 clones, roughly 89% of them seen just once. What was sequenced was peripheral blood. The source is a man in his sixties with active COVID-19.

The J gene is TRBJ2-5, the V gene TRBV18, with D uncertain. Looked up from germline, CDR1 is KGHSH and CDR2 is LQKENI. This CDR3 contains 14 residues. The germline V and J ends were trimmed by 0 bases and 3 bases, with 8 bases remaining between them. This CDR3 is CASSPPYTKETQYF. In DNA form, the CDR3 reads TGTGCCAGCTCACCACCGTACACAAAAGAGACCCAGTACTTC.

Only one count was recorded for this clone. This chain connects TRBV6-1 to TRBJ1-1; D perhaps matches TRBD1 (5 bases). Germline CDR1 MNHNS, CDR2 SASEGT. The CDR3 contains 14 residues. Trimming cost V 3 bases and J 4 bases, with 12 bases left between them. The CDR3 region has the DNA TGTGCCAGCAGTGATCAGGGAACCCTCACTGAAGCTTTCTTT. This gives the protein CASSDQGTLTEAFF.

The J gene is TRBJ2-7, the V gene TRBV28; possibly TRBD2 for D (6 bases). This CDR3 is 16 amino acids long. Germline lookup yields CDR1 MDHEN and CDR2 SYDVKM. V lost 8 bases and J lost 4, with 24 bases in between. The CDR3 DNA follows: TGTGCCAGCGTTTCGTTTCGGGTGCCGGCGGGGTACGAGCAGTACTTC. As protein: CASVSFRVPAGYEQYF.

This clone appeared once. The chain links TRBV7-2 to TRBJ2-4; no definite D call. Per germline, CDR1 SGHTA and CDR2 FQGNSA. The CDR3 has 17 amino acids. Trimming left V 6 bases short and J 0 bases short, with 18 bases between. The CDR3 sequence: CASRQTPTGKAKNIQYF. CDR3 DNA sequence: TGTGCCAGCAGACAAACACCGACTGGAAAAGCCAAAAACATTCAGTACTTC.

Note on this clone: One junction end disagrees with the germline gene, perhaps due to a read error. The chain links TRBV12-3 or TRBV12-4 to TRBJ2-1; TRBD1 matches 9 bases. The CDR3 is 11 residues long. The DNA for the CDR3 is TGTGCCAGCAGCTACCGACAGGGGGTGGTCTTC. As protein: CASSYRQGVVF.

This chain links TRBV9 with TRBJ2-5, with TRBD2 matching over 8 bases. Germline V lookup: CDR1 SGDLS, CDR2 YYNGEE. The ends lost 5 bases at V and 1 base at J; junction bases unmatched: 10. The CDR3 spans 16 residues. Here the CDR3 reads CASSVLAGGIQETQYF. The CDR3 DNA is TGTGCCAGCAGTGTCCTGGCGGGGGGAATCCAAGAGACCCAGTACTTC. Supplemented by reference TRBV9 and TRBJ2-5, the full variable domain reads DSGVTQTPKHLITATGQRVTLRCSPRSGDLSVYWYQQSLDQGLQFLIQYYNGEERAKGNILERFSAQQFPDLHSELNLSSLELGDSALYFCASSVLAGGIQETQYFGPGTRLLVL.

The chain couples TRBV27 to TRBJ2-7; 10 bases map to TRBD2. From germline, CDR1 is MNHEY and CDR2 SMNVEV (reference sequence). CDR3 length: 15 amino acids. The V segment lost 4 bases and the J segment 2 bases; nucleotides outside the gene matches: 5. The CDR3 DNA sequence: TGTGCCAGCAGTTGGTCTAGCGGGGGTACCTACGAGCAGTACTTC. Protein: CASSWSSGGTYEQYF.

CDR3 loop: CATSTRQVHYGYTF. In nucleotides, the CDR3 is TGTGCCACCTCAACCAGACAGGTCCACTATGGCTACACCTTC. The chain uses TRBV25-1 and TRBJ1-2; D possibly corresponds to TRBD1 (6 bases). CDR3 length: 14 amino acids. The V and J ends lost 10 bases and 3 bases respectively, with 18 bases between them. The germline V gene has CDR1 MGHDK and CDR2 SYGVNS.

The V call is TRBV6-2 or TRBV6-3, the J call TRBJ1-1; the D gene is possibly TRBD1 (5 bases). Trimming cost V 3 bases and J 0 bases, with 14 bases left between them. In germline, CDR1 is MNHEY, CDR2 SVGEGT. This CDR3 region has 16 residues. CDR3 amino acids: CASSYSAGYLNTEAFF. CDR3 in DNA: TGTGCCAGCAGTTATTCGGCAGGGTACTTGAACACTGAAGCTTTCTTT.

This clone came up once. V usage is TRBV7-9 and J usage is TRBJ2-7, with D tentatively TRBD1 (6 bases). The V gene's germline CDR1 is SEHNR and CDR2 FQNEAQ (reference sequence). Between the trimmed V and J ends, which lost 5 bases and 2 bases, there was a span of 16 bases. This CDR3 is 15 amino acids long. The CDR3 region is CASSPLDSSTYEQYF. The CDR3 region has the DNA TGTGCCAGCAGCCCCTTGGACAGTTCAACCTACGAGCAGTACTTC.